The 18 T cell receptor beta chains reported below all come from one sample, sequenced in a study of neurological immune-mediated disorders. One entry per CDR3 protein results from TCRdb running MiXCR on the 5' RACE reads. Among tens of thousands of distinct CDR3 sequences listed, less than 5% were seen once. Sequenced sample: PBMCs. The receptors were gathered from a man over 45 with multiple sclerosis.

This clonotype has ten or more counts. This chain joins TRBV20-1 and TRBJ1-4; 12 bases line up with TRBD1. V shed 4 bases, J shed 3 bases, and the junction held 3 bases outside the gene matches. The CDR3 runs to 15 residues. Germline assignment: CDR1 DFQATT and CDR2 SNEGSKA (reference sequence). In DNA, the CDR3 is TGCAGTGCTAAGGGACAGGGGGCGCCTAATGAAAAACTGTTTTTT. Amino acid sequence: CSAKGQGAPNEKLFF.

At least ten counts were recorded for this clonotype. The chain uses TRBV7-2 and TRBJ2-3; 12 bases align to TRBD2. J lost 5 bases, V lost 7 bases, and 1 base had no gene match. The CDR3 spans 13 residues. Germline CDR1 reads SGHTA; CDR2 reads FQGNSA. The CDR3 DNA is TGTGCCAGCACGGGACTAGCGGGAGATACGCAGTATTTT. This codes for CASTGLAGDTQYF.

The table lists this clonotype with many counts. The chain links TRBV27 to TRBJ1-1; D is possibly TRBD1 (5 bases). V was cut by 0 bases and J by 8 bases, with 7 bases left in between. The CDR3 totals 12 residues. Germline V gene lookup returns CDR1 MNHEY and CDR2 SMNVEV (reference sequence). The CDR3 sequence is CASSLSGQEAFF. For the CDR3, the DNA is TGTGCCAGCAGTTTATCGGGGCAAGAAGCTTTCTTT.

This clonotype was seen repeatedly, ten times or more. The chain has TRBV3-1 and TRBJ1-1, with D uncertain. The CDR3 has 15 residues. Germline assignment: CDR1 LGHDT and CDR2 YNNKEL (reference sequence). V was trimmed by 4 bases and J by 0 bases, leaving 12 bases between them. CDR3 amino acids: CASSPFTGLNTEAFF. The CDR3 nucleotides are TGTGCCAGCAGCCCGTTCACGGGCTTGAACACTGAAGCTTTCTTT.

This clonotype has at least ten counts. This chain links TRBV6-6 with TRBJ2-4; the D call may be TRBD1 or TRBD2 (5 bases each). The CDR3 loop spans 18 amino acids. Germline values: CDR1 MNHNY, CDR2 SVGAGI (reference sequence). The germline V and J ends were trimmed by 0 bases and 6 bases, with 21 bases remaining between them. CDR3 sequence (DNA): TGTGCCAGCAGTTACTCCCCCAGTAAGTGGGGCGCGGGAAACATTCAGTACTTC. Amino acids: CASSYSPSKWGAGNIQYF.

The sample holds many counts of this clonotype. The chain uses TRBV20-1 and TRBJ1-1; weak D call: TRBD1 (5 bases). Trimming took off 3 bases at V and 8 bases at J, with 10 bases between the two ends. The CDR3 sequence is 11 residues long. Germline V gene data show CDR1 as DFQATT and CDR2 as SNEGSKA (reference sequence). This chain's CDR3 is CSARSRGEAFF. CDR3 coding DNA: TGCAGTGCTAGGTCGAGGGGAGAAGCTTTCTTT.

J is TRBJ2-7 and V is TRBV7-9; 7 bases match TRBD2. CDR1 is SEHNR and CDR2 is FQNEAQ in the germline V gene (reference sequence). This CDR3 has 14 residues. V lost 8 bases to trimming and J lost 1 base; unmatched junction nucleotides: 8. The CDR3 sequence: CASGLAGVSYEQYF. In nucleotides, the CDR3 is TGTGCCAGCGGTTTGGCGGGAGTGTCCTACGAGCAGTACTTC.

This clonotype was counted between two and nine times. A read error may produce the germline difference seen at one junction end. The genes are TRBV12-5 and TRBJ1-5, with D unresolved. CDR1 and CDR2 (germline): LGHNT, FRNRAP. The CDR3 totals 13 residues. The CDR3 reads CASGLGLNQPQNF. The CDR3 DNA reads TGTGCTAGTGGTTTGGGGTTGAATCAGCCCCAGAATTTT.

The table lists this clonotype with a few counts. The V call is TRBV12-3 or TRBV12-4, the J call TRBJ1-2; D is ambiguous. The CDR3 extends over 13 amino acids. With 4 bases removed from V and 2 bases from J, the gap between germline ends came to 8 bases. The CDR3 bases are TGTGCCAGCAGTTGGGGAAAGAACTATGGCTACACCTTC. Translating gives CASSWGKNYGYTF.

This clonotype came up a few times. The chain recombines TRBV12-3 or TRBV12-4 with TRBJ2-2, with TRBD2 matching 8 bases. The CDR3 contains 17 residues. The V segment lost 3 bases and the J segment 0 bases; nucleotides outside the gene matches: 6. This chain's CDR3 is CASSFGSGATNTGELFF. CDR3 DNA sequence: TGTGCCAGCAGTTTTGGTAGCGGGGCTACGAACACCGGGGAGCTGTTTTTT.

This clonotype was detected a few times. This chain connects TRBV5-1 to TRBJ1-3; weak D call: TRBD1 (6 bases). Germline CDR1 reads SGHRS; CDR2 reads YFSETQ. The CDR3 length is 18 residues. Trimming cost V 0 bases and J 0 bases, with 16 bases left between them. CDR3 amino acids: CASSLGSGTRSSGNTIYF. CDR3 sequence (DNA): TGCGCCAGCAGCTTGGGTTCCGGGACAAGGTCCTCTGGAAACACCATATATTTT.

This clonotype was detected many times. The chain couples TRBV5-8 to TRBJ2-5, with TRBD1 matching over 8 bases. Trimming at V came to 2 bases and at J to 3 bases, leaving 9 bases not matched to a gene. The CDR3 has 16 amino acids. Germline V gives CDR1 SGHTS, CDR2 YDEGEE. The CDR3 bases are TGTGCCAGCAGCTTCCAGTCCAGGACAGGGAAAGAGACCCAGTACTTC. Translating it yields CASSFQSRTGKETQYF.

The CDR3 DNA reads as TGTGCCAGCAGCCTCTATCACAGAGCCTACGAGCAGTACTTC. This encodes CASSLYHRAYEQYF. This chain uses TRBV5-6 with TRBJ2-7; D gene ambiguous. Trimming cost V 4 bases and J 2 bases, with 13 bases left between them. This CDR3 has 14 residues. Germline-derived CDR1 and CDR2 are SGHDT and YYEEEE.

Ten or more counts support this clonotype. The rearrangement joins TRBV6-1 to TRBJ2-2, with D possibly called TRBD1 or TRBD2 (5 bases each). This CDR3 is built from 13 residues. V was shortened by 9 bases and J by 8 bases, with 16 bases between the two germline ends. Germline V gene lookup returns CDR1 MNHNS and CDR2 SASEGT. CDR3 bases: TGTGCCAGTCAGTGGGGGTCGGATGGGGAGCTGTTTTTT. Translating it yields CASQWGSDGELFF.

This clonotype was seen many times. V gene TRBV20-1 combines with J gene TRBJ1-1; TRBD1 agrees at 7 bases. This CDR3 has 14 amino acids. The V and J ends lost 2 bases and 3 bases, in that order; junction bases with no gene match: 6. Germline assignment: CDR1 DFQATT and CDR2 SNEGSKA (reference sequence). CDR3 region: CSARSGGGYTEAFF. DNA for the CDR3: TGCAGTGCTAGATCGGGAGGGGGCTACACTGAAGCTTTCTTT.

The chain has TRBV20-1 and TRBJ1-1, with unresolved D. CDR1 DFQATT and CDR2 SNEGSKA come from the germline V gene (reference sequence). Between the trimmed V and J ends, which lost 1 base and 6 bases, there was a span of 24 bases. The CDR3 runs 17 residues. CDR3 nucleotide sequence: TGCAGTGCTAGAGGACGTCAGGCTAGTTCGACCGGCGCTGAAGCTTTCTTT. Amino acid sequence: CSARGRQASSTGAEAFF.

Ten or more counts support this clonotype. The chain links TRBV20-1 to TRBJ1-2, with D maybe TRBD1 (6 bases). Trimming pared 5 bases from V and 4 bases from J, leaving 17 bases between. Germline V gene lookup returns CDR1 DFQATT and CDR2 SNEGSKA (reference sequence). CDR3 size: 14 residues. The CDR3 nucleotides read TGCAGTGCTCTCGACAGACAGGACCTCTATGGCTACACCTTC. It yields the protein CSALDRQDLYGYTF.

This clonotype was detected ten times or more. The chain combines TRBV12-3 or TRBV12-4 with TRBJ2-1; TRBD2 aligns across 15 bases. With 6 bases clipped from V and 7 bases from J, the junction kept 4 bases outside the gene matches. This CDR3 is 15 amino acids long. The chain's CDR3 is CASRPGTSGRNEQFF. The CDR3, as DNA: TGTGCCAGCAGGCCCGGGACTAGCGGGAGGAATGAGCAGTTCTTC.